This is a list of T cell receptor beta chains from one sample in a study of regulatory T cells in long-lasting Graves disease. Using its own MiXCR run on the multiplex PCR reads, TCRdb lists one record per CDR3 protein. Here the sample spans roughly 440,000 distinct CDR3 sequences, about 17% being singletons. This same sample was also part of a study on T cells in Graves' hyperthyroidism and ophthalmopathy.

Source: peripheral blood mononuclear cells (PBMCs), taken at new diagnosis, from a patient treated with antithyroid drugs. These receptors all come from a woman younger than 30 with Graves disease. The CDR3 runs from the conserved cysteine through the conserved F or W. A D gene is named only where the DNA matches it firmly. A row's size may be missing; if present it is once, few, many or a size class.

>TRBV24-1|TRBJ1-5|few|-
CATSGTGKTQHF
TGTGCCACCAGTGGAACGGGTAAGACACAGCATTTT
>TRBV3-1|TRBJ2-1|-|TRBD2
CASSQLAGMVDEQFF
TGTGCCAGCAGCCAATTAGCGGGAATGGTGGATGAGCAGTTCTTC
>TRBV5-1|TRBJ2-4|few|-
CASSLGTPLGKNIQYF
TGCGCCAGCAGCTTGGGGACTCCCTTAGGCAAAAACATTCAGTACTTC
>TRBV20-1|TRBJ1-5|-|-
CSAIGLLDGLRPQHF
TGCAGTGCTATAGGCCTTTTGGACGGTCTCCGGCCCCAGCATTTT
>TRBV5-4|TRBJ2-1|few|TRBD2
CASSPGRGSYNEQFF
TGTGCCAGCAGCCCTGGGAGGGGTTCCTACAATGAGCAGTTCTTC
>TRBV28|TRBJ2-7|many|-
CASSPLAREQYF
TGTGCCAGCAGTCCCCTAGCTCGCGAGCAGTACTTC
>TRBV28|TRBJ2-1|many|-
CASEPGQNNEQFF
TGTGCCAGCGAACCGGGACAAAACAATGAGCAGTTCTTC
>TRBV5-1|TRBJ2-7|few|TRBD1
CASSPPGQSNEQYF
TGCGCCAGCAGCCCCCCGGGACAGAGTAACGAGCAGTACTTC
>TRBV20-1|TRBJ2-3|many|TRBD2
CSARVLAGHTDTQYF
TGCAGTGCTAGAGTTCTAGCGGGCCACACAGATACGCAGTATTTT
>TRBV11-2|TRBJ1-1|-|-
CASIPTPTGGEAFF
TGTGCCAGTATCCCCACACCGACAGGTGGTGAAGCTTTCTTT
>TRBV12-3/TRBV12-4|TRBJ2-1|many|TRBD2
CASSSLAGGDNEQFF
TGTGCCAGCAGTTCCTTAGCGGGAGGGGACAATGAGCAGTTCTTC
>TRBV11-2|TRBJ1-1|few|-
CASTVVGGPAFF
TGTGCCAGCACCGTGGTGGGGGGCCCAGCTTTCTTT
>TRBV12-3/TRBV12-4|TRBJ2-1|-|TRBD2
CASRIAGGLGGAFF
TGTGCCAGCAGAATAGCGGGAGGGCTCGGGGGGGCGTTCTTC
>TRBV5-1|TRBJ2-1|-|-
CASSPGVGSYRRQFF
TGCGCCAGCAGCCCCGGGGTAGGTTCCTATCGTAGGCAGTTCTTC
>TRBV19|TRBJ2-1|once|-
CASSIVHTNEQFF
TGTGCCAGTAGTATAGTCCACACCAATGAGCAGTTCTTC
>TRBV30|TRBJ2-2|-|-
CAWSETGELFF
TGTGCCTGGAGTGAAACCGGGGAGCTGTTTTTT
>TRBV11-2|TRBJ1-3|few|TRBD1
CASSSTRPTGTSGNTIYF
TGTGCCAGCAGCTCTACCCGACCGACAGGGACATCGGGAAACACCATATATTTT
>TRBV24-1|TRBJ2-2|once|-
CATSDPGANTGELFF
TGTGCCACCAGTGATCCAGGGGCGAACACCGGGGAGCTGTTTTTT
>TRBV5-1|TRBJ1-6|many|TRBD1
CASSLDGQGSSPLHF
TGCGCCAGCAGCTTGGATGGACAGGGCAGTTCACCCCTCCACTTT
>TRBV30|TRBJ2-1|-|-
CAWSGGGRQFF
TGTGCCTGGAGTGGGGGGGGGCGTCAGTTCTTC
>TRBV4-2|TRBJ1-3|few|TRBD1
CASSRIPDRAGNTIYF
TGTGCCAGCAGCCGGATCCCGGACAGGGCTGGAAACACCATATATTTT
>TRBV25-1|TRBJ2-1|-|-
CASGTRGYNEQFF
TGTGCCAGCGGGACCCGGGGTTACAATGAGCAGTTCTTC
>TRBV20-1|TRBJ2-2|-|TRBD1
CSAQGDSPGELFF
TGCAGTGCTCAAGGGGACAGCCCCGGGGAGCTGTTTTTT
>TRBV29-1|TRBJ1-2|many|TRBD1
CSVEEGTGAYYGYTF
TGCAGCGTTGAAGAAGGGACAGGGGCTTACTATGGCTACACCTTC
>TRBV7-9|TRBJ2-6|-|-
CASSGGVAGANVLTF
TGTGCCAGCAGCGGGGGCGTGGCTGGGGCCAACGTCCTGACTTTC
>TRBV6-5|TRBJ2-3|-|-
CASSYRARGRGTDTQYF
TGTGCCAGCAGTTATAGGGCTAGGGGCAGGGGCACAGATACGCAGTATTTT
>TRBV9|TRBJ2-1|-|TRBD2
CASSVGLAGEGDEQFF
TGTGCCAGCAGCGTAGGACTAGCGGGAGAAGGGGATGAGCAGTTCTTC
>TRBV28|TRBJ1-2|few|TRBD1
CASNPGGEGYTF
TGTGCCAGTAACCCAGGGGGCGAAGGCTACACCTTC
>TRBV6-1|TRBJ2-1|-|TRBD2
CASSSRTSGSGSSYNEQFF
TGTGCCAGCAGTAGTCGGACTAGCGGGAGCGGGAGCTCCTACAATGAGCAGTTCTTC
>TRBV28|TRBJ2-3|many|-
CASTKTELGTDTQYF
TGTGCCAGCACCAAAACGGAGCTCGGCACAGATACGCAGTATTTT
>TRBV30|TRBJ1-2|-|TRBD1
CAWSRIDRGGDYGYTF
TGTGCCTGGAGTCGAATCGACAGGGGGGGGGACTATGGCTACACCTTC
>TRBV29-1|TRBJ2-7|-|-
CSVAVGFYEQYF
TGCAGCGTTGCTGTAGGGTTCTACGAGCAGTACTTC
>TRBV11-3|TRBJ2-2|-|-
CASSFGPWTGELFF
TGTGCCAGCAGCTTCGGGCCATGGACCGGGGAGCTGTTTTTT
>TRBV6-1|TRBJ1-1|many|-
CASSVGLGRSTEAFF
TGTGCCAGCAGTGTGGGGCTCGGGAGAAGTACTGAAGCTTTCTTT
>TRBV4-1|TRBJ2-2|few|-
CASSQAPANTGELFF
TGCGCCAGCAGCCAAGCTCCAGCGAACACCGGGGAGCTGTTTTTT
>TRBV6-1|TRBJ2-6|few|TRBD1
CASRGDRGSTGANVLTF
TGTGCCAGCAGGGGGGACAGGGGGAGTACTGGGGCCAACGTCCTGACTTTC
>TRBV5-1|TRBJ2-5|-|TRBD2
CASSLVAGDLETQYF
TGCGCCAGCAGCTTGGTTGCGGGAGACTTGGAGACGCAGTACTTC
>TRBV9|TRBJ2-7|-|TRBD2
CASSVGTSGGFYEQYF
TGTGCCAGCAGCGTAGGGACTAGCGGGGGCTTCTACGAGCAGTACTTC
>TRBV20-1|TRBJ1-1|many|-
CSASRQANTEAFF
TGCAGTGCTTCTAGACAGGCTAACACTGAAGCTTTCTTT
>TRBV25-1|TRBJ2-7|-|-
CASSETAYEQYF
TGTGCCAGCAGTGAAACAGCCTACGAGCAGTACTTC
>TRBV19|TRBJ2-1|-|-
CASSTQRVRANEQFF
TGTGCCAGTAGTACCCAGCGGGTAAGAGCGAATGAGCAGTTCTTC
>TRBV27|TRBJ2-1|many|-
CASSLGRGWYNEQFF
TGTGCCAGCAGTTTAGGGCGCGGGTGGTACAATGAGCAGTTCTTC
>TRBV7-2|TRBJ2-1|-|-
CASRHQGGAKNNEQFF
TGTGCCAGCAGGCACCAAGGGGGGGCAAAAAACAATGAGCAGTTCTTC
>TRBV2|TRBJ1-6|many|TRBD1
CASSGSGQYNSPLHF
TGTGCCAGCAGTGGATCGGGACAGTATAATTCACCCCTCCACTTT
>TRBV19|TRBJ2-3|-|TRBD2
CASSIDREARDTQYF
TGTGCCAGTAGTATAGATCGGGAGGCGAGGGATACGCAGTATTTT